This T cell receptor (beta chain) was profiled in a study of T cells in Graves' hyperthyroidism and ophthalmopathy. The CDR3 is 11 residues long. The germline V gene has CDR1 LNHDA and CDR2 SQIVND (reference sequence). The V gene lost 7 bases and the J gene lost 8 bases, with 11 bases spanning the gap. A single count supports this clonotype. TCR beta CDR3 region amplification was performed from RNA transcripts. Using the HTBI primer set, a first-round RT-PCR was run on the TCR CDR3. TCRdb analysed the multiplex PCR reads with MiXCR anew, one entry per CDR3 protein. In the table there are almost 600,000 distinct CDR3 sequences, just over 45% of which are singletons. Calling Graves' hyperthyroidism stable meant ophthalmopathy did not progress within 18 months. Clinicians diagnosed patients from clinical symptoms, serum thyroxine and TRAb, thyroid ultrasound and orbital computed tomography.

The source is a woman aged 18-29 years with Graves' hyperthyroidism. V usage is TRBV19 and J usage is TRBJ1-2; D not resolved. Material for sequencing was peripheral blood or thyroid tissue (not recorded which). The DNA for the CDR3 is TGTGCCAGTACTGGCCAGACGGGCTACACCTTC. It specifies CASTGQTGYTF.